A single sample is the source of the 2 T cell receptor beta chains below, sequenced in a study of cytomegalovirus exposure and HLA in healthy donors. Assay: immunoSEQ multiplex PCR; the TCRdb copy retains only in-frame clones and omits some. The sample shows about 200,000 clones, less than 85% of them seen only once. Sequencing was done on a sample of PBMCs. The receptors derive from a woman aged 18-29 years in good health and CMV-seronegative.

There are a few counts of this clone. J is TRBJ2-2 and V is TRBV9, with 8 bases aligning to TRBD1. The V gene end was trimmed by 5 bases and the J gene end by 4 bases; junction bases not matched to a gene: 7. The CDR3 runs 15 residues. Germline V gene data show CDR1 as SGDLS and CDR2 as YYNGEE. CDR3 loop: CASSLGQASTGELFF. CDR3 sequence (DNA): TGTGCCAGCAGTCTGGGACAGGCTAGCACCGGGGAGCTGTTTTTT.

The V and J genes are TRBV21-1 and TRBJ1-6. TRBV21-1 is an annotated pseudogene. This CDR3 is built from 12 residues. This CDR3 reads CASSKEGSPLHF. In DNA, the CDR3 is TGTGCCAGCTCGAAGGAAGGGTCACCCCTCCACTTT.